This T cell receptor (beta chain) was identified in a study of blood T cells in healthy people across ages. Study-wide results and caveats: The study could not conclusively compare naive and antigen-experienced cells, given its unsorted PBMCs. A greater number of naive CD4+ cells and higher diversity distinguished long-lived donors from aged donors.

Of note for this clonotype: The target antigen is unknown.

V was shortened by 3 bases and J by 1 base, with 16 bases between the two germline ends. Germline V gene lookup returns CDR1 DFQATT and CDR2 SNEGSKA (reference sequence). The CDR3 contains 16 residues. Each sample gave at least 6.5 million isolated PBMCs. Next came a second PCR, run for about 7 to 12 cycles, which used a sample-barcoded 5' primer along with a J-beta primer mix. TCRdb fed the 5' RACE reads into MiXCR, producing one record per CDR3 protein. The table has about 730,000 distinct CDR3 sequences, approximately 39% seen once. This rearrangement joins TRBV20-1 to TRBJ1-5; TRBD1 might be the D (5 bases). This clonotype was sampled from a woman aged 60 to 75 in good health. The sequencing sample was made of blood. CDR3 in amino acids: CSASAGLGVSNQPQHF. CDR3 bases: TGCAGTGCTAGTGCGGGCCTAGGGGTAAGCAATCAGCCCCAGCATTTT.